This T cell receptor (beta chain) was captured by sequencing in a study of blood T cells in healthy people across ages. Findings and caveats of the study: Donors of long life had a larger count of naive CD4+ cells and greater diversity than aged donors. Among T cells, TCR beta diversity per million cells dropped roughly linearly as age rose.

V lost 3 bases and J lost 4, with 9 bases in between. The CDR3 has 13 amino acids. Germline V gene sequence: CDR1 SEHNR, CDR2 FQNEAQ (reference sequence). A J-beta primer mix and a sample-barcoded 5' primer were used in a second PCR of about 7 to 12 cycles. TCRdb called the 5' RACE reads again in MiXCR, with one record for every CDR3 protein. The profile shows just under 550,000 distinct CDR3 sequences, nearly 25% of them singletons. Only a few counts were recorded for this clonotype. As yet, its antigen is unknown. The same sample was also used in a study of T cells of mothers and their children. That publication notes: A second PCR was performed with the M1S primer. This primer added sample barcodes and 2-4 random nucleotides.

Sequencing was performed on blood. This receptor was taken from a boy aged 5-17 years in good health. The rearrangement links TRBV7-9 to TRBJ1-1; weak D call: TRBD1 (5 bases). The CDR3 region has the DNA TGTGCCAGCAGCTTGGGGGGGATCACTGAAGCTTTCTTT. This translates into CASSLGGITEAFF. The full variable domain, its missing parts supplied by reference TRBV7-9 and TRBJ1-1, is DTGVSQNPRHKITKRGQNVTFRCDPISEHNRLYWYRQTLGQGPEFLTYFQNEAQLEKSRLLSDRFSAERPKGSFSTLEIQRTEQGDSAMYLCASSLGGITEAFFGQGTRLTVV.